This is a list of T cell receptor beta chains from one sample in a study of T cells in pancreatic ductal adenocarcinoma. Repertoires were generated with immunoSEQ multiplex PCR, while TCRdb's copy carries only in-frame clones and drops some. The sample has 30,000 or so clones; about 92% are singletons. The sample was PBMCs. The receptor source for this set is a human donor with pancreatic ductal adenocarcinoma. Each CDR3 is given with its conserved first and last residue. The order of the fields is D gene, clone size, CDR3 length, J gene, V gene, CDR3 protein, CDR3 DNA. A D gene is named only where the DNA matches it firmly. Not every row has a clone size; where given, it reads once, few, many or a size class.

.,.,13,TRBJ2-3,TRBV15,CATLRSGTDTQYF,TGTGCCACCCTAAGGTCGGGTACAGATACGCAGTATTTT
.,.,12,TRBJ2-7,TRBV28,CASSRGYYEQYF,TGTGCCAGCAGCCGAGGGTACTACGAGCAGTACTTC
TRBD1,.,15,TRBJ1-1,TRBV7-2,CASSLGDRRNTEAFF,TGTGCCAGCAGCTTAGGGGACAGGAGGAACACTGAAGCTTTCTTT
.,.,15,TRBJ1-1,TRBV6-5,CASSYGQHFNTEAFF,TGTGCCAGCAGTTACGGCCAGCATTTTAACACTGAAGCTTTCTTT
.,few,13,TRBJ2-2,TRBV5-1,CASSTLNTGELFF,TGCGCCAGCAGCACTTTGAACACCGGGGAGCTGTTTTTT
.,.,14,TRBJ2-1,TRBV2,CASKTGAVYNEQFF,TGTGCCAGCAAGACGGGAGCAGTCTACAATGAGCAGTTCTTC
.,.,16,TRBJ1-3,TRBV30,CAWSPLRAYSGNTIYF,TGTGCCTGGAGTCCCCTACGGGCCTACTCTGGAAACACCATATATTTT
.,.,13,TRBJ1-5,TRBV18,CASSRGTNQPQHF,TGTGCCAGCTCACGCGGGACAAATCAGCCCCAGCATTTT
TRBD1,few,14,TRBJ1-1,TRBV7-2,CASSPPGQGAEAFF,TGTGCCAGCAGCCCTCCGGGACAGGGGGCTGAAGCTTTCTTT
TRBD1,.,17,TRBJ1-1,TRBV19,CASSPLLGTGGSTEAFF,TGTGCCAGTAGTCCCTTGTTGGGGACAGGGGGAAGCACTGAAGCTTTCTTT
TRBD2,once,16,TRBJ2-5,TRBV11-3,CASSMGLAGGLETQYF,TGTGCCAGCAGCATGGGACTAGCGGGAGGGCTAGAGACCCAGTACTTC
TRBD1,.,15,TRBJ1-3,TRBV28,CASSSTGGRGNTIYF,TGTGCCAGCAGTTCGACAGGGGGCCGTGGAAACACCATATATTTT
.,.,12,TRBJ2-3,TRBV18,CASSPGTDTQYF,TGTGCCAGCTCACCGGGCACAGATACGCAGTATTTT
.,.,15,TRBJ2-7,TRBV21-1,CASSKPGGPCYEQYF,TGTGCCAGCAGCAAACCGGGAGGGCCATGTTACGAGCAGTACTTC
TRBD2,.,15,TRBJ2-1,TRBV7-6,CASSPGLAGGNEQFF,TGTGCCAGCAGCCCGGGACTAGCGGGAGGGAATGAGCAGTTCTTC